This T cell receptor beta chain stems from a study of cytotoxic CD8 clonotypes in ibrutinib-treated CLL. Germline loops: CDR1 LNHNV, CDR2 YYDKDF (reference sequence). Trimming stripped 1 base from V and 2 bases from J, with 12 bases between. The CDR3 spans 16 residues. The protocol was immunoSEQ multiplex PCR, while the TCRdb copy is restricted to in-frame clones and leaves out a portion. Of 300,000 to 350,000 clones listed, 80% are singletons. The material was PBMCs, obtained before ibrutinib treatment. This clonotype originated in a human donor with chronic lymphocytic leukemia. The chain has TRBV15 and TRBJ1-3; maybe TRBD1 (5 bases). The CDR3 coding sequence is TGTGCCACCAGCAGAGGTTTAGGGGCTGCTGGAAACACCATATATTTT. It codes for CATSRGLGAAGNTIYF.